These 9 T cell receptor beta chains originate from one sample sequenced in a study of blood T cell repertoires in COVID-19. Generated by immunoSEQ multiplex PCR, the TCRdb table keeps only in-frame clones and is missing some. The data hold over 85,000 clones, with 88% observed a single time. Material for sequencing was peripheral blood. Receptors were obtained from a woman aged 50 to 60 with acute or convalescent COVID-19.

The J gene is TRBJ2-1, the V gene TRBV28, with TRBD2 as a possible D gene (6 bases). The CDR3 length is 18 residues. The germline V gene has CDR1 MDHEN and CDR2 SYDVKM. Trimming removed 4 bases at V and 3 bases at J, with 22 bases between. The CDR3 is CASSSRPFSGLIYNEQFF. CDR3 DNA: TGTGCCAGCAGTTCCAGACCTTTTAGCGGCCTAATCTACAATGAGCAGTTCTTC.

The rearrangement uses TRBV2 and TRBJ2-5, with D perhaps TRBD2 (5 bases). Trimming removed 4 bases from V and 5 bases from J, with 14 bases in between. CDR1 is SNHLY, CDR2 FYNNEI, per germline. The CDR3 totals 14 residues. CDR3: CASSASRVAETQYF. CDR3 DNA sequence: TGTGCCAGCAGTGCTAGCCGGGTAGCGGAGACCCAGTACTTC.

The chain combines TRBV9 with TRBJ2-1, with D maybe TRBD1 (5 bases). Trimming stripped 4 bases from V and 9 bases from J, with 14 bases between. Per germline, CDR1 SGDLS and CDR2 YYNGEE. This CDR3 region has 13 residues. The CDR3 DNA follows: TGTGCCAGCAGCCCGCGATCGCAGGGTGAGCAGTTCTTC. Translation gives CASSPRSQGEQFF. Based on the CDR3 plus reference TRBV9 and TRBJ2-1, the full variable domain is DSGVTQTPKHLITATGQRVTLRCSPRSGDLSVYWYQQSLDQGLQFLIQYYNGEERAKGNILERFSAQQFPDLHSELNLSSLELGDSALYFCASSPRSQGEQFFGPGTRLTVL.

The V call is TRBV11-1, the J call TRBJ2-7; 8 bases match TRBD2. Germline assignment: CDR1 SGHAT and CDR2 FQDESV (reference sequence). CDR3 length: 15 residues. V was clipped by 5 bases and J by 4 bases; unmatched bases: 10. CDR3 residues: CASSPTSGGLYEQYF. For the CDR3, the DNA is TGTGCCAGCAGCCCCACTAGCGGAGGTCTTTACGAGCAGTACTTC.

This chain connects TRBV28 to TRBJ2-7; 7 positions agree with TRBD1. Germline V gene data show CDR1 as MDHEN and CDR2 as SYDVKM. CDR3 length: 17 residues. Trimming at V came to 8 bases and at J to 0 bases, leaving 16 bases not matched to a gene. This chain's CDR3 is CASRQDRTTGSSYEQYF. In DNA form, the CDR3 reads TGTGCCAGCCGCCAAGATCGAACGACAGGGAGCTCCTACGAGCAGTACTTC.

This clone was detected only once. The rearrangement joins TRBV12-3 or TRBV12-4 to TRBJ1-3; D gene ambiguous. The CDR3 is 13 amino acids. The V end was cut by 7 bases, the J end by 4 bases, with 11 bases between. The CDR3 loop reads CASNEPGGNTIYF. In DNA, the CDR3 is TGTGCCAGCAACGAGCCCGGGGGAAACACCATATATTTT.

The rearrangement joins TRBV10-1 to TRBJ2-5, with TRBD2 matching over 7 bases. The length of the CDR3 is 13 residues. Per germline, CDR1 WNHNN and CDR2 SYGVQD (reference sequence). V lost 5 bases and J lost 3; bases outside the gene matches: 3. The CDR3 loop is CASSRREKETQYF. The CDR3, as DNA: TGCGCCAGCAGTCGGCGGGAGAAAGAGACCCAGTACTTC.

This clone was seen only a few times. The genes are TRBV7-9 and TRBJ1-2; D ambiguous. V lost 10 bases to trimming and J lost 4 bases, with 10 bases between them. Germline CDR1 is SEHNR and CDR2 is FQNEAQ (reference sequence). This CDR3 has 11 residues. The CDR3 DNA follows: TGTGCCACCCCTATGAGCTATGGCTACACCTTC. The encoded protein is CATPMSYGYTF.

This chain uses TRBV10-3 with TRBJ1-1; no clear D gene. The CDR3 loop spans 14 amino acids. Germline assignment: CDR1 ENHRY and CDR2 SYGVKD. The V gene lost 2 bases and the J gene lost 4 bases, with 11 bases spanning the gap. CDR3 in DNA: TGTGCCATCAGTGAGGGAGGCAGACGCACTGAAGCTTTCTTT. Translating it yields CAISEGGRRTEAFF.